This T cell receptor beta chain is drawn from a study of CD8+CD57+ T cells in acquired aplastic anemia. For this clonotype: Its antigen remains unidentified.

The TCR beta profiling, which covered VDJ combination and CDR3 sequence, was carried out using genomic DNA as the template. TCRdb reprocessed the reads via MiXCR and lists one record per CDR3 protein. The data contain roughly 200,000 distinct CDR3 sequences, nearly 65% of them singletons. This CDR3 contains 14 residues. Trimming took 6 bases from V and 5 from J; bases not matched to a gene: 7. Germline V gene sequence: CDR1 SNHLY, CDR2 FYNNEI. Only patients with CD8+CD57+ cell expansion on flow cytometry were chosen for sequencing. Patients had not yet gotten any therapy when their blood was taken for sampling. The study, taken as a whole, reports: Patients had around 30 CD8+ CDR3 sequences in common with controls (the shared set). Controls and patients did not differ significantly in CD8+ Simpson's diversity.

Material: sorted CD4+, CD8+, or CD8+CD57+ T cells (not recorded which) from PBMCs. V is TRBV2 and J is TRBJ1-5; TRBD1 aligns across 7 bases. The clonotype was recovered from a human donor with aplastic anemia. This CDR3 is CASSPRTGHQPQHF. The DNA for the CDR3 is TGTGCCAGCAGCCCCCGGACAGGCCATCAGCCCCAGCATTTT.